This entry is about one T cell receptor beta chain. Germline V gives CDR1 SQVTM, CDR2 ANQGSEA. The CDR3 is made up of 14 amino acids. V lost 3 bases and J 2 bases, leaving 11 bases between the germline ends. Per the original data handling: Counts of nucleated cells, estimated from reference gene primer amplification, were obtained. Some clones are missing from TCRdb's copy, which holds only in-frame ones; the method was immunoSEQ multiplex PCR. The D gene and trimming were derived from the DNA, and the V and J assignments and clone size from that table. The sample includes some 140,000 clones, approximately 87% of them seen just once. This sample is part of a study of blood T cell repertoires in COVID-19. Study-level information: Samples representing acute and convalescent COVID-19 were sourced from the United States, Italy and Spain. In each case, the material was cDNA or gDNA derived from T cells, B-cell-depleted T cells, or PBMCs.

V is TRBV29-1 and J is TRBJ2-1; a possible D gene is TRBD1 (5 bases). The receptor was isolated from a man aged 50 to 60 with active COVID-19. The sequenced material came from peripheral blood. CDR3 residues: CSVENRRTYNEQFF. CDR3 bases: TGCAGCGTTGAGAACAGGCGGACCTACAATGAGCAGTTCTTC.